This T cell receptor (beta chain) was observed in a study of T cell responses to AZD1222 COVID-19 vaccine. Overall study results and limits: Within unmutated variant regions lay the reported targets of nearly half of spike-specific TCRs.

The germline V gene encodes CDR1 MDHEN and CDR2 SYDVKM. V gave up 1 base and J gave up 1 base; unmatched junction bases: 4. The CDR3 covers 16 residues. About this clone: Its antigen is undetermined.

Here immunoSEQ multiplex PCR was the method, and the copy in TCRdb shows in-frame clones only, minus some. The sample consists of 150,000 to 200,000 clones, 90% of them appearing once. The chain employs TRBV28 and TRBJ1-5; TRBD1 matches at 7 bases. The starting material was peripheral blood, obtained 28 days after the second AZD1222 dose. The sequence derives from an adult who received the AZD1222 COVID-19 vaccine. CDR3: CASSLLMGQSNQPQHF. CDR3 nucleotide sequence: TGTGCCAGCAGTTTATTAATGGGACAGAGCAATCAGCCCCAGCATTTT.